These T cell receptor beta chains were read from a single sample in a study of identical twins. TCRdb fed the 5' RACE reads into MiXCR, producing one record per CDR3 protein. The sample lists 640,000 or so distinct CDR3 sequences; approximately 6.1% were seen once. The sequenced material came from naive T cells sorted from blood. The source is a man in his late teens or twenties in good health. The CDR3 runs from the conserved cysteine through the conserved F or W. A D gene is named only where the DNA matches it firmly. Clone sizes are given selectively: once, few, many, or a class where the clone is expanded.

j_gene | v_gene | abundance | d_gene | CDR3nt | CDR3aa
TRBJ1-1 | TRBV6-1 | many | NA | TGTGCCAGCAGTGAGCTGAGCGGGTTGAATACTGAAGCTTTCTTT | CASSELSGLNTEAFF
TRBJ2-6 | TRBV6-4 | NA | NA | TGTGCCAGCAGTGAAGGACAGCCCTCTGGGGCCAACGTCCTGACTTTC | CASSEGQPSGANVLTF
TRBJ2-3 | TRBV12-3/TRBV12-4 | many | NA | TGTGCCAGCAGCGTCCCCCAAGATACGCAGTATTTT | CASSVPQDTQYF
TRBJ2-1 | TRBV29-1 | many | TRBD2 | TGCAGCGTTGAAGGAGCGGGAGGGAGCTTCTCCTACAATGAGCAGTTCTTC | CSVEGAGGSFSYNEQFF
TRBJ1-4 | TRBV5-1 | NA | NA | TGCGCCAGCAGCCTCCTCGGTCTGGAGAATGAAAAACTGTTTTTT | CASSLLGLENEKLFF
TRBJ2-1 | TRBV5-1 | many | NA | TGCGCCAGCAGCTTGGAAGGGGACTCCTACAATGAGCAGTTCTTC | CASSLEGDSYNEQFF
TRBJ2-5 | TRBV5-1 | many | NA | TGTGCCAGCAGTTTGCAGGGGCCAGAGACCCAGTACTTC | CASSLQGPETQYF
TRBJ1-5 | TRBV7-2 | NA | NA | TGTGCCAGCAGCACCGACCTTTATAGCAATCAGCCCCAGCATTTT | CASSTDLYSNQPQHF
TRBJ2-7 | TRBV14 | few | NA | TGTGCCAGCAGCCGATGGGCAGGGGCGGGGGAGCAGTACTTC | CASSRWAGAGEQYF
TRBJ2-3 | TRBV6-2/TRBV6-3 | many | TRBD2 | TGTGCCAGCAGTCTCCTCGCATCGGGACAGGGTGGACTAGCGGGAGGGTCGCACACAGATACGCAGTATTTT | CASSLLASGQGGLAGGSHTDTQYF
TRBJ2-1 | TRBV12-3/TRBV12-4 | NA | NA | TGTGCCAGCAGTTTATTCCGAGGGGACAATGAGCAGTTCTTC | CASSLFRGDNEQFF
TRBJ2-3 | TRBV9 | NA | NA | TGTGCCAGCAGCGTCGCAGACCGGGACTCGCAGTATTTT | CASSVADRDSQYF
TRBJ2-1 | TRBV27 | many | NA | TGTGCCAGCAGTAAGGCCTACAATGAGCAGTTCTTC | CASSKAYNEQFF
TRBJ2-2 | TRBV29-1 | many | NA | TGCAGCATCGAATCGAACACCGGGGAGCTGTTTTTT | CSIESNTGELFF
TRBJ2-1 | TRBV11-3 | many | NA | TGTGCCAGCAGGCCCGGGGCGGCCAATGAGCAGTTCTTC | CASRPGAANEQFF
TRBJ2-1 | TRBV18 | NA | NA | TGTGCCAGCTCACCACTGCGGGTGGGAGAATACAATGAGCAGTTCTTC | CASSPLRVGEYNEQFF
TRBJ2-7 | TRBV20-1 | many | NA | TGCAGTGCTAGCACAGGCTGGGAGCAGTACTTC | CSASTGWEQYF
TRBJ1-2 | TRBV14 | few | NA | TGTGCCAGCAGCCCCCCACACGCCAAGGGCTACACCTTC | CASSPPHAKGYTF
TRBJ2-7 | TRBV29-1 | few | NA | TGCAGCGCTATGCGAGGGGTCCGGGAGGAGCAGTACTTC | CSAMRGVREEQYF
TRBJ2-3 | TRBV5-6 | many | NA | TGTGCCAGCACCGCCAGAAAAGATACGCAGTATTTT | CASTARKDTQYF
TRBJ2-1 | TRBV7-6 | NA | TRBD2 | TGTGCCAGCAGCTTAGCGCAGGGCGGGAGTGGGAATGAGCAGTTCTTC | CASSLAQGGSGNEQFF
TRBJ1-2 | TRBV29-1 | few | TRBD1 | TGCAGTGCGAAGGGGGCAGATGGCTACACCTTC | CSAKGADGYTF
TRBJ2-3 | TRBV25-1 | many | TRBD2 | TGTGCCAGCAGTGAACTCGAATTAGCGGGAGCAGATACGCAGTATTTT | CASSELELAGADTQYF
TRBJ2-7 | TRBV4-3 | few | NA | TGCGCCAGCAGCCAAGGCTTAAGACAGGCCTCCTACGAGCAGTACTTC | CASSQGLRQASYEQYF
TRBJ2-5 | TRBV6-2/TRBV6-3 | many | NA | TGTGCCAGCAGTTACTCGATCCATGTTCAAGAGACCCAGTACTTC | CASSYSIHVQETQYF
TRBJ2-4 | TRBV2 | NA | NA | TGTGCCAGCAGTGGGACAGCCAAAAACATTCAGTACTTC | CASSGTAKNIQYF
TRBJ2-3 | TRBV12-3/TRBV12-4 | many | TRBD2 | TGTGCCAGCAGTCCCCCGGGACTAGCGGGAGGGTTGGCAGATACGCAGTATTTT | CASSPPGLAGGLADTQYF
TRBJ1-6 | TRBV3-1 | many | NA | TGTGCCAGCAGCCAGGGCGTCGGGTCACCCCTCCACTTT | CASSQGVGSPLHF
TRBJ1-3 | TRBV29-1 | many | NA | TGCAGCGTTGTCGGGTCTGGAAACACCATATATTTT | CSVVGSGNTIYF
TRBJ2-3 | TRBV7-9 | many | NA | TGTGCCAGCAGCTTCCCGATCGACAGAGTTAGCACAGATACGCAGTATTTT | CASSFPIDRVSTDTQYF
TRBJ2-1 | TRBV7-7 | few | TRBD2 | TGTGCCAGCAGCCCCCAAACGGGAGGCTACAATGAGCAGTTCTTC | CASSPQTGGYNEQFF
TRBJ1-3 | TRBV29-1 | many | NA | TGCAGCGTCGCTGACGGAATCTCTGGAAACACCATATATTTT | CSVADGISGNTIYF
TRBJ2-1 | TRBV11-2 | NA | TRBD1 | TGTGCCAGCAGCTTATCCAGGGACAGGCTCTTCAATGAGCAGTTCTTC | CASSLSRDRLFNEQFF
TRBJ2-2 | TRBV10-3 | NA | NA | TGTGCCATCAGTGTGATCTCCGGGGAGCTGTTTTTT | CAISVISGELFF
TRBJ2-1 | TRBV6-6 | few | NA | TGTGCCAGCAGTGGGGGGCTAGGAGGTGAGCAGTTCTTC | CASSGGLGGEQFF
TRBJ2-3 | TRBV27 | NA | NA | TGTGCCAGCAGTCCTACTCTAGGTGGTGTTACGCAGTATTTT | CASSPTLGGVTQYF
TRBJ1-1 | TRBV7-9 | many | NA | TGTGCCAGCAGGGGGGGCGGGGGCACTGAAGCTTTCTTT | CASRGGGGTEAFF
TRBJ1-2 | TRBV7-6 | NA | NA | TGTGCCAGCAGCTTAGGTGGGGGAGATGGTGGCTACACCTTC | CASSLGGGDGGYTF
TRBJ2-1 | TRBV15 | many | TRBD1 | TGTGCCATCGCACGGGACAGGGCGTACAATGAGCAGTTCTTC | CAIARDRAYNEQFF
TRBJ2-5 | TRBV7-9 | NA | NA | TGTGCCAGCAGCTTAGGAATCGCTAGCGAAGAGACCCAGTACTTC | CASSLGIASEETQYF
TRBJ1-1 | TRBV29-1 | many | NA | TGCAGCGTTGAAGGGACGGTGAACACTGAAGCTTTCTTT | CSVEGTVNTEAFF
TRBJ2-1 | TRBV18 | few | TRBD2 | TGTGCCAGCTCACCCGGGACTACCTTCAATGAGCAGTTCTTC | CASSPGTTFNEQFF
TRBJ1-2 | TRBV12-3/TRBV12-4 | many | NA | TGTGCCAGCACCAATTCTGGAGGGGACTATGGCTACACCTTC | CASTNSGGDYGYTF
TRBJ2-1 | TRBV20-1 | many | NA | TGCAGTGCTATTAAGGACTCTGCCTACAATGAGCAGTTCTTC | CSAIKDSAYNEQFF
TRBJ2-3 | TRBV27 | many | NA | TGTGCCAGCAGTTCCCATCGCTCAGGCACAGATACGCAGTATTTT | CASSSHRSGTDTQYF
TRBJ2-3 | TRBV9 | few | TRBD2 | TGTGCCAGCAGCGTAGGCGGGAGGTCGGATACGCAGTATTTT | CASSVGGRSDTQYF
TRBJ2-1 | TRBV12-3/TRBV12-4 | many | NA | TGTGCCAGCAGTTTAAGAGCGTCTAAAGGGTATGAGCAGTTCTTC | CASSLRASKGYEQFF
TRBJ2-1 | TRBV4-2 | NA | NA | TGTGCCAGCAGCCAAAAGGGCAATGAGCAGTTCTTC | CASSQKGNEQFF